These 5 T cell receptor beta chains originate from one sample sequenced in a study of sequential checkpoint blockade in melanoma. Regarding treatment: randomized to nivolumab then ipilimumab (arm A) or the reverse (arm B). This table comes from immunoSEQ multiplex PCR, and its TCRdb copy is limited to in-frame clones, with some not included. Seen here are some 30,000 clones, approximately 86% observed once, and the top ten hold 22%. This material consisted of CD8+ T cells sorted from blood (inferred from file names), taken from a patient given nivolumab and ipilimumab in sequence. These receptor sequences come from a human donor with melanoma.

V is TRBV5-6 and J is TRBJ1-5, with D uncertain. The CDR3 length is 15 residues. Trimming shortened V by 0 bases and J by 3 bases, and 10 bases separated the two germline ends. Germline V gene sequence: CDR1 SGHDT, CDR2 YYEEEE. The CDR3 coding sequence is TGTGCCAGCAGCTTGGGGCAGACTCTCAATCAGCCCCAGCATTTT. Translation gives CASSLGQTLNQPQHF.

The chain carries TRBV4-3 and TRBJ1-5; no clear D. Germline V CDR1 and CDR2: LGHNA, YSLEER. This CDR3 region has 14 residues. Trimming left V 4 bases short and J 3 bases short, with 10 bases between. The CDR3 region is CASSPRPYNQPQHF. CDR3 bases: TGCGCCAGCAGCCCGAGGCCGTACAATCAGCCCCAGCATTTT.

The chain carries TRBV5-8 and TRBJ2-6; no reliable D call. V lost 6 bases to trimming and J lost 5 bases, with 21 bases between them. This CDR3 has 17 residues. Per germline, CDR1 SGHTS and CDR2 YDEGEE. The CDR3 nucleotides read TGTGCCAGCAAAAATGATCCCACACAAAGTCGGGCCAACGTCCTGACTTTC. This translates into CASKNDPTQSRANVLTF.

The chain combines TRBV11-2 with TRBJ2-2, with 8 nucleotides matching TRBD2. This CDR3 contains 16 residues. V shed 1 base and J 7 bases; nucleotides not matched to a gene: 8. Germline CDR1 and CDR2: SGHAT and FQNNGV. The CDR3 region is CASSLGLASFSGELFF. Written as DNA, the CDR3 is TGTGCCAGCAGCTTAGGACTAGCGAGCTTTAGCGGGGAGCTGTTTTTT.

This chain uses TRBV4-1 with TRBJ2-7, with 9 bases aligning to TRBD2. Per germline, CDR1 MGHRA and CDR2 YSYEKL. There are 15 residues in the CDR3. The trim removed 0 bases at V and 6 bases at J, leaving 6 bases unmatched. The CDR3 DNA reads TGCGCCAGCAGCCAAGAGCGGGAGGGGGAGTTCGAGCAGTACTTC. This encodes CASSQEREGEFEQYF.